Listed below are T cell receptor beta chains from one sample, sequenced in a study of metastatic and nonmetastatic thyroid tumors. TCRdb reanalyzed the PCR reads with MiXCR. The table records 55,000 to 75,000 clones, 15% to 20% of them present only once. Input material: blood. These receptors all come from a female donor with papillary thyroid cancer or a benign thyroid nodule (not recorded which). Some clones in this sample may be carry-over from other donors' samples. Each CDR3 is given with its conserved first and last residue. The D gene is left open where the match is weak. Expanded clones are given a class, and other clones once, few, many or no size at all.

>TRBV5-4|TRBJ2-1|few|TRBD1
TGTGCCAGCAGCTTGCAAGCTTCAGCCAGGGGGAGCTCCTACAATGAGCAGTTCTTC
CASSLQASARGSSYNEQFF
>TRBV9|TRBJ2-5|NA|TRBD1
TGTGCCAGCAGCGTAGAAATAGCGGGACAGGGGAAGACCCAGTACTTC
CASSVEIAGQGKTQYF
>TRBV10-1|TRBJ1-2|many|NA
TGCGCCCGCTACATCGGGGGGGCAGCTATTGGCTACACCTTC
CARYIGGAAIGYTF
>TRBV18|TRBJ1-1|many|NA
TGTGCCAGCTCACCTCAGGGAGATAACACTGAAGCTTTCTTT
CASSPQGDNTEAFF
>TRBV6-1|TRBJ1-1|many|NA
TGTGCCAGCAGTTTCCCAGGGAGGACTGAAGCTTTCTTT
CASSFPGRTEAFF
>TRBV5-6|TRBJ2-2|many|TRBD2
TGTGCCAGCAGCTTGGAACTAGCGGGAGGGGGGACCGGGGAGCTGTTTTTT
CASSLELAGGGTGELFF
>TRBV30|TRBJ2-5|many|TRBD2
TGTGCCCGTAGGACTAGCGGGAGTGGGCAAGAGACCCAGTACTTC
CARRTSGSGQETQYF
>TRBV6-1|TRBJ1-2|few|NA
TGTGCCAGCAGTGAAGTAAAGGGCACTAACTATGGCTACACCTTC
CASSEVKGTNYGYTF
>TRBV28|TRBJ2-7|many|NA
TGTGCCAGCAGTCCTCAGGGAGGGACAACCTACGAGCAGTACTTC
CASSPQGGTTYEQYF
>TRBV20-1|TRBJ1-5|NA|NA
TGCAGCGCTAGAGATCAAACAGATTGGGGCAATCAGCCCCAGCATTTT
CSARDQTDWGNQPQHF
>TRBV11-2|TRBJ2-7|few|TRBD1
TGTGCCAGCAGCTTAGCCGGGACAGTCTCCTACGAGCAGTACTTC
CASSLAGTVSYEQYF
>TRBV20-1|TRBJ2-1|many|NA
TGCAGTGCCCGATCCTACAATGAGCAGTTCTTC
CSARSYNEQFF
>TRBV10-2|TRBJ2-1|NA|TRBD2
TGCGCCAGCATCCCACTAGCGGGAGGCGATCAGGACAATGAGCAGTTCTTC
CASIPLAGGDQDNEQFF
>TRBV20-1|TRBJ2-4|NA|TRBD1
TGCAGTGCTAGAGAGGGACAGGCCAAAAACATTCAGTACTTC
CSAREGQAKNIQYF
>TRBV11-2|TRBJ2-7|NA|NA
TGTGCCAGCAGCCCTCTACCGACGACTTACGAGCAGTACTTC
CASSPLPTTYEQYF
>TRBV28|TRBJ2-7|NA|TRBD2
TGTGCCAGCAGTAGCGGGGTGCAGTACTTC
CASSSGVQYF
>TRBV6-2/TRBV6-3|TRBJ1-5|many|NA
TGTGCCAGCAACGCCGGGAATAGCAATCAGCCCCAGCATTTT
CASNAGNSNQPQHF
>TRBV27|TRBJ2-7|NA|TRBD2
TGTGCCAGCAGTCGAGGGACTATCTACGAGCAGTACTTC
CASSRGTIYEQYF
>TRBV24-1|TRBJ1-4|few|NA
TGTGCCACCAGTGGGACTGGACGGGAAAAACTGTTTTTT
CATSGTGREKLFF
>TRBV20-1|TRBJ1-2|once|NA
TGCAGTGCTAGAGAGGGGGTCCGATCGGAAGGCTACACCTTC
CSAREGVRSEGYTF
>TRBV11-3|TRBJ2-3|many|TRBD1
TGTGCCAGCAGCTTAGTTGGGACAGGGAGCACAGATACGCAGTATTTT
CASSLVGTGSTDTQYF
>TRBV11-3|TRBJ2-7|many|NA
TGTGCCAGCAGCTCAACCCTCGGGACCTACGAGCAGTACTTC
CASSSTLGTYEQYF
>TRBV5-4|TRBJ2-7|many|TRBD1
TGTGCCAGCAACTCATATGCAGGGGACAGCGAGCAGTACTTC
CASNSYAGDSEQYF
>TRBV2|TRBJ1-5|many|TRBD1
TGTGCCAGCAGGAACAGGGGCGGGAGCAATCAGCCCCAGCATTTT
CASRNRGGSNQPQHF
>TRBV6-1|TRBJ2-7|many|NA
TGTGCCAGCAGGACTGGCTCCTACGAGCAGTACTTC
CASRTGSYEQYF
>TRBV6-1|TRBJ1-1|many|NA
TGTGCCAGCAGTGAATGGGGCGCGGGCACTGAAGCTTTCTTT
CASSEWGAGTEAFF
>TRBV19|TRBJ2-3|NA|NA
TGTGCCAGTAAATCCTTCAGCCTAAATACGCAGTATTTT
CASKSFSLNTQYF
>TRBV19|TRBJ2-1|many|TRBD2
TGTGCCAGTAGTTTAGCGGGAACCTACAATGAGCAGTTCTTC
CASSLAGTYNEQFF
>TRBV20-1|TRBJ2-1|many|NA
TGCAGTGCTAGAGAGGGCGGAGGGCGCTACAATGAGCAGTTCTTC
CSAREGGGRYNEQFF
>TRBV20-1|TRBJ2-7|many|TRBD2
TGCAGTCCAAGACGGGGGGGCTACGAGCAGTACTTC
CSPRRGGYEQYF
>TRBV28|TRBJ2-7|few|TRBD2
TGTGCCAGCAGTACGAGCGGGAGAATTTACGAGCAGTACTTC
CASSTSGRIYEQYF
>TRBV5-1|TRBJ1-5|many|NA
TGCGCCAGCAGCTTGGACGGGGGCTATCAGCCCCAGCATTTT
CASSLDGGYQPQHF
>TRBV9|TRBJ2-3|NA|NA
TGTGCCAGCAGAGACGATAGCACAGATACGCAGTATTTT
CASRDDSTDTQYF
>TRBV3-1|TRBJ1-6|NA|NA
TGTGCCAGCAGCTTCGGGGGTTCACCCCTCCACTTT
CASSFGGSPLHF
>TRBV5-1|TRBJ1-1|once|NA
TGCGCCAGCAGCGGTACAGGTTTGGCTTTCTTT
CASSGTGLAFF
>TRBV6-4|TRBJ2-1|many|TRBD1
TGTGCCAGCAAGGCCGGGACAGGGTTTAATGAGCAGTTCTTC
CASKAGTGFNEQFF
>TRBV12-3/TRBV12-4|TRBJ1-2|many|NA
TGTGCCAGCAGTTTAGACTATGGCTACACCTTC
CASSLDYGYTF
>TRBV10-3|TRBJ2-1|many|TRBD2
TGTGCCATCAGTGACTCTAACCCCGGGACTAGCGTCTACAATGAGCAGTTCTTC
CAISDSNPGTSVYNEQFF
>TRBV27|TRBJ2-1|few|NA
TGTGCCAGCAGTGTACAGGGACTACGGATCTCCTACAATGAGCAGTTCTTC
CASSVQGLRISYNEQFF
>TRBV28|TRBJ2-1|many|NA
TGTGCCAGCAGTCCGCCCCCGGCAGGGGTCTTGAATGAGCAGTTCTTC
CASSPPPAGVLNEQFF
>TRBV11-2|TRBJ2-5|once|NA
TGTGCCAGCACCCAGGGGTGGCAAGAGACCCAGTACTTC
CASTQGWQETQYF